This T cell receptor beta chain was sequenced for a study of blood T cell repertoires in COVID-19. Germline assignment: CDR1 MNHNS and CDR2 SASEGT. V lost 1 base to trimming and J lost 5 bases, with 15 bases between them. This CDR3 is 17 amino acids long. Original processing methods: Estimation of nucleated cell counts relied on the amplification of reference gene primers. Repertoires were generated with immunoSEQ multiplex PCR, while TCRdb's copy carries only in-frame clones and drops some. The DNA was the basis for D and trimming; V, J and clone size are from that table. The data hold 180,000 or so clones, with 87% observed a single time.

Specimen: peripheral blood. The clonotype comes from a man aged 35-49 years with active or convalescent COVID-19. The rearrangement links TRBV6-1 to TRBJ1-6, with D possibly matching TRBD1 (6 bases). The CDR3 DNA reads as TGTGCCAGCAGTGAAGTCCCTTGGACAGCAGATAATTCACCCCTCCACTTT. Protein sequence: CASSEVPWTADNSPLHF.